The clone carrying this T cell receptor (beta chain) ranks as medium-sized (0.01 to 0.1%) in terms of frequency. What it binds is not known. This sample was taken from a study of human CD8 memory T cell subsets. Study-wide results and caveats: Estimation with Chao1 suggested higher diversity among stem-like memory T cells relative to precursor exhausted T cells. Of all T cell receptor chains, just the beta chains were sequenced in this study.

Sequencing libraries of TCR beta were made by UMI-labeled 5' RACE. TCRdb reworked the 5' RACE reads into one entry per CDR3 protein, no DNA. The sample is made up of 10,000 or so distinct CDR3 sequences, and the top ten hold around 16% of it. It was negative magnetic separation that enriched the total CD8+ T cells. Total RNA was taken from around 140,000 sorted CD8+ T cells, in duplicate, per subset. This CDR3 is built from 14 residues. The germline gives CDR1 ENHRY, CDR2 SYGVKD. This receptor was taken from a human donor in good health. The genes are TRBV10-3 and TRBJ1-5; lacking DNA, the TRBD1 call made by TCRdb goes unchecked. The specimen sequenced was CD8+ stem-like memory T cells (TSCM and TCM) sorted from PBMCs. Subset in this sample: stem-like memory CD8 T cells (TSTEM), CCR7+ PD-1- TIGIT-. The CDR3 loop is CAIIRDRGRQPQHF.